This paragraph covers one TCR beta chain sequence. TCRdb reprocessed the 5' RACE reads via MiXCR and lists one record per CDR3 protein. The table lists more than 75,000 distinct CDR3 sequences, 19% of them singletons. Time point in this sample: blood at routine non-recurrence follow-up after resection. This entry is derived from a study of spatial heterogeneity in lung cancer. As for the study in general: Raw reads showed each unique TCR and UMI combination turning up more than ten times on average.

The V and J ends lost 2 bases and 2 bases, in that order; junction bases with no gene match: 8. This CDR3 contains 16 residues. Germline CDR1 MNHEY, CDR2 SVGAGI. The origin of this receptor is a male donor with early-stage non-small cell lung cancer. The source material was PBMCs, sampled at follow-up. J is TRBJ1-2 and V is TRBV6-5, with 7 bases matching TRBD1. This CDR3 is CASSYDPIQGNYGYTF. CDR3 coding DNA: TGTGCCAGCAGTTACGACCCGATACAGGGGAACTATGGCTACACCTTC.